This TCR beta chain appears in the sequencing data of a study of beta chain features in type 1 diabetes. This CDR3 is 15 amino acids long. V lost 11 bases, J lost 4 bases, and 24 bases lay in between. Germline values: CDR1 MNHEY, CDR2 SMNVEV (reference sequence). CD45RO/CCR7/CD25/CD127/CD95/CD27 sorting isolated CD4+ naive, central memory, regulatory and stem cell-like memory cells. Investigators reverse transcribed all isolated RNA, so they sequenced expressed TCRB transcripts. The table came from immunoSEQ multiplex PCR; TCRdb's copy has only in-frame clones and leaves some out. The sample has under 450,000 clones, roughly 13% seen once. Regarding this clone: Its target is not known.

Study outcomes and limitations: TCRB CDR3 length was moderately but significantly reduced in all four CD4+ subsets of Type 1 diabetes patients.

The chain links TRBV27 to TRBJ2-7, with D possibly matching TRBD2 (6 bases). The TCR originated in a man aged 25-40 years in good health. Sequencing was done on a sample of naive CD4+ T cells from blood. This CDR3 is CAPKGCRRAKYEQYV. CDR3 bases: TGTGCCCCCAAAGGGTGTCGGAGGGCCAAGTACGAGCAGTACGTC.